The clone carrying this T cell receptor (beta chain) has only a few counts. This record belongs to a study of T cells in Graves' hyperthyroidism and ophthalmopathy. Amplification yielded TCR beta CDR3 regions, with RNA transcripts as the source. A set of HTBI primers served as the primers for a first-round RT-PCR of the TCR CDR3. TCRdb reprocessed the multiplex PCR reads with MiXCR, giving one entry per CDR3 protein. The sample holds around 800,000 distinct CDR3 sequences, roughly 37% seen once. The germline CDR1 and CDR2 sequences are MNHNY and SVGAGI (reference sequence). V was clipped by 7 bases and J by 7 bases, with 13 bases between them. This CDR3 comprises 12 residues.

This rearrangement joins TRBV6-6 to TRBJ1-1; D call uncertain. Sequenced sample: blood. The origin of this receptor is a man between 18 and 35 years old with Graves' hyperthyroidism. The CDR3 region is CASKTFNGEAFF. CDR3 nucleotides: TGTGCCAGCAAGACATTCAACGGTGAAGCTTTCTTT.